This T cell receptor (beta chain) was retrieved from a study of shared clonotypes between healthy human individuals. The table came from immunoSEQ multiplex PCR; TCRdb's copy has only in-frame clones and leaves some out. Found here are around 2.1 million clones, 90% to 97% of them singletons; the top ten hold 0.1% to 0.15%. Trimming cost V 3 bases and J 0 bases, with 8 bases left between them. Germline V gene lookup returns CDR1 SQVTM and CDR2 ANQGSEA. The CDR3 is 13 residues long. This chain connects TRBV29-1 to TRBJ1-1; TRBD1 is a possible D gene (5 bases). This TCR came from a man between 18 and 29 years old in good health. Sequencing was performed on naive CD4+ T cells sorted from blood. Subset reported: CD45RA+ positively selected. CDR3 protein: CSVDLGVNTEAFF. The CDR3 DNA reads TGCAGCGTTGATTTGGGGGTGAACACTGAAGCTTTCTTT.